The 5 T cell receptor beta chains given below trace back to one sample, sequenced in a study of regulatory T cells in long-lasting Graves disease. Construction of TCR beta libraries relied on iRepertoire HTBI primers and on Arm-PCR targeting CDR3 regions. A single record per CDR3 protein comes from TCRdb applying MiXCR to the multiplex PCR reads. This table has about 620,000 distinct CDR3 sequences, 15% to 20% appearing once. Stated time point: newly diagnosed GD, antithyroid drugs for less than 3 months. PBMC-extracted RNA yielded the TCR library. These data are also associated with another study on T cells in Graves' hyperthyroidism and ophthalmopathy.

The starting material was peripheral blood mononuclear cells (PBMCs), obtained at new diagnosis, from a patient treated with antithyroid drugs. The receptors derive from a young woman with Graves disease.

This sequence joins TRBV5-1 and TRBJ2-1; 7 bases agree with TRBD1. The J call may be incorrect, as the DNA end agrees better with TRBJ2-5. This CDR3 contains 17 residues. Germline lookup yields CDR1 SGHRS and CDR2 YFSETQ. CDR3 coding DNA: TGCGCCAGCAGCTTGGGCTACAGGGGCAGGAACCAAGAGACCCAGTACTTC. Amino acids: CASSLGYRGRNQETQYF.

This clonotype came up a few times. The chain recombines TRBV27 with TRBJ2-3, with 9 nucleotides matching TRBD1. With V trimmed by 5 bases and J by 3 bases, 9 bases remained unmatched. Per germline, CDR1 MNHEY and CDR2 SMNVEV (reference sequence). This CDR3 is 16 amino acids long. The CDR3 protein is CASSPQGQGRTDTQYF. DNA for the CDR3: TGTGCCAGCAGTCCCCAAGGACAGGGGCGAACAGATACGCAGTATTTT.

This clonotype has more than one count but fewer than ten. This chain links TRBV28 with TRBJ1-2; perhaps TRBD1 as D (5 bases). The length of the CDR3 is 16 residues. V dropped 6 bases and J dropped 8 bases, with 25 bases sitting between them. Looked up from germline, CDR1 is MDHEN and CDR2 is SYDVKM. The chain's CDR3 is CASRLDLGRYEGGYTF. The CDR3 DNA is TGTGCCAGCAGACTAGACCTTGGACGGTACGAGGGGGGCTACACCTTC.

The rearrangement uses TRBV3-1 and TRBJ1-2; no clear D. Germline loops: CDR1 LGHDT, CDR2 YNNKEL (reference sequence). Trimming stripped 2 bases from V and 4 bases from J, with 17 bases between. The CDR3 has 16 residues. CDR3 DNA sequence: TGTGCCAGCAGCCAAAGGGTCAGGCTTTCATTCTATGGCTACACCTTC. Encoded protein: CASSQRVRLSFYGYTF. The full variable domain, in which reference TRBV3-1 and TRBJ1-2 provide the parts outside the CDR3, is DTAVSQTPKYLVTQMGNDKSIKCEQNLGHDTMYWYKQDSKKFLKIMFSYNNKELIINETVPNRFSPKSPDKAHLNLHINSLELGDSAVYFCASSQRVRLSFYGYTFGSGTRLTVV.

V is TRBV28 and J is TRBJ1-2, with D maybe TRBD1 (6 bases). V was cut by 3 bases and J by 3 bases, with 11 bases left in between. Germline CDR1 and CDR2: MDHEN and SYDVKM. CDR3 size: 14 residues. Here the CDR3 DNA reads TGTGCCAGCAGTTTTCAGGGGCTCTACTATGGCTACACCTTC. Its translation is CASSFQGLYYGYTF.